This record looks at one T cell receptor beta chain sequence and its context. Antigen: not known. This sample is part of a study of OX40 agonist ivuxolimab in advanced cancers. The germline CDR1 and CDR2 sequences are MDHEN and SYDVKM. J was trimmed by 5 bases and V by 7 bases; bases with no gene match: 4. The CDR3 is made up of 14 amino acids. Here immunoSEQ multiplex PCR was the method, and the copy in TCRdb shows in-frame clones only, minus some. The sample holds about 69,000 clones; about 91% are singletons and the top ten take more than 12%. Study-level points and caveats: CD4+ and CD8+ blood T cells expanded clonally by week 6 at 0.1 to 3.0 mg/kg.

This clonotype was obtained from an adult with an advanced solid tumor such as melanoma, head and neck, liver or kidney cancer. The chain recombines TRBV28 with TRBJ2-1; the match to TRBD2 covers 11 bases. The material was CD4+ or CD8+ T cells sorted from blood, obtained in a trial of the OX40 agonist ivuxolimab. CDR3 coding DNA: TGTGCCAGCAAACTAGCGGGAGAAAACAATGAGCAGTTCTTC. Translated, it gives CASKLAGENNEQFF.